These 32 T cell receptor beta chains were all obtained from the same sample, sequenced in a study of blood T cell repertoires in COVID-19. TCRdb's table, derived via immunoSEQ multiplex PCR, lists solely in-frame clones and lacks some. The sample shows about 75,000 clones, about nine tenths of them seen only once. The sample comprised peripheral blood. These receptors were obtained from a human donor in a cohort sampled during active COVID-19.

The gene calls are TRBV10-3 and TRBJ2-1, with 10 bases matching TRBD2. V shed 3 bases, J shed 8 bases, and the junction held 4 bases outside the gene matches. Per germline, CDR1 ENHRY and CDR2 SYGVKD. The CDR3 has 14 residues. The CDR3 region has the DNA TGTGCCATCAGTGATGGGACTAGCGCTCATGAGCAGTTCTTC. Translated, it gives CAISDGTSAHEQFF.

The J gene is TRBJ2-1, the V gene TRBV6-5; 7 positions match TRBD2. The CDR3 is 14 amino acids. V dropped 4 bases and J dropped 7; count of bases not matched to a gene: 7. Germline V lookup: CDR1 MNHEY, CDR2 SVGAGI. The CDR3 DNA sequence: TGTGCCAGCAGTTCCGGGCGGGGGAGGAATGAGCAGTTCTTC. Translated, it gives CASSSGRGRNEQFF.

This clone was recorded once. The chain links TRBV5-6 to TRBJ1-4; TRBD1 aligns across 8 bases. The CDR3 is 17 amino acids. Looked up from germline, CDR1 is SGHDT and CDR2 is YYEEEE. The ends lost 3 bases at V and 7 bases at J; junction bases unmatched: 14. The CDR3 DNA reads as TGTGCCAGCAGCTGGTCGCAGGGGGCGCGGGACGGTGAAAAACTGTTTTTT. It translates to CASSWSQGARDGEKLFF.

In nucleotides, the CDR3 is TGTGCCAGCAGTACCGGTTGGAATGAGCAGTTCTTC. Protein: CASSTGWNEQFF. The chain has TRBV6-5 and TRBJ2-1; D not resolved. Germline values: CDR1 MNHEY, CDR2 SVGAGI. The CDR3 consists of 12 residues. Deletions cut 5 bases from V and 7 bases from J, with 9 bases between.

V usage is TRBV5-1 and J usage is TRBJ1-4; TRBD1 matches 9 bases. J gave up 5 bases and V 4 bases, and 9 bases lay outside the gene matches. This CDR3 is 16 amino acids long. Germline CDR1 reads SGHRS; CDR2 reads YFSETQ. In DNA form, the CDR3 reads TGCGCCAGCAGCACCGGATTGACAGGGGGGAATGAAAAACTGTTTTTT. Residues: CASSTGLTGGNEKLFF.

V gene TRBV15 combines with J gene TRBJ1-2; D is unresolved. Germline assignment: CDR1 LNHNV and CDR2 YYDKDF (reference sequence). V was shortened by 2 bases and J by 5 bases, with 18 bases between the two germline ends. The length of the CDR3 is 16 residues. CDR3 region: CATSRTLMESVYGYTF. The CDR3 DNA reads as TGTGCCACCAGCAGAACCTTGATGGAGTCCGTGTATGGCTACACCTTC.

The J gene is TRBJ1-4, the V gene TRBV19, with D possibly TRBD1 on 5 matching bases. Trimming pared 1 base from V and 6 bases from J, leaving 12 bases between. Germline V gene lookup returns CDR1 LNHDA and CDR2 SQIVND (reference sequence). The CDR3 is 15 residues long. The CDR3 protein is CASSIAARVYEKLFF. The CDR3 nucleotides read TGTGCCAGTAGTATAGCGGCCAGGGTGTATGAAAAACTGTTTTTT. Together with reference TRBV19 and TRBJ1-4, the CDR3 gives the full variable domain: DGGITQSPKYLFRKEGQNVTLSCEQNLNHDAMYWYRQDPGQGLRLIYYSQIVNDFQKGDIAEGYSVSREKKESFPLTVTSAQKNPTAFYLCASSIAARVYEKLFFGSGTQLSVL.

In the case of this clone: The junction departs from the called germline gene at one end, perhaps through a read error. CDR3 nucleotides: TGTGCCAGCAGTTTACAGCGTAAAAGTGGGAGTGTGCCCTTC. Encoded protein: CASSLQRKSGSVPF. The chain links TRBV28 to TRBJ1-2; D uncertain. Germline V CDR1 and CDR2: MDHEN, SYDVKM. The CDR3 length is 14 residues.

V is TRBV6-2 or TRBV6-3 and J is TRBJ1-1; D unresolved. This CDR3 is 17 amino acids long. The germline V gene encodes CDR1 MNHEY and CDR2 SVGEGT. The germline V and J ends were trimmed by 6 bases and 2 bases, with 22 bases remaining between them. The CDR3, as DNA: TGTGCCAGCAGCCCCGCCCCTCATAGGGAGGCCAACACTGAAGCTTTCTTT. Translated: CASSPAPHREANTEAFF.

The gene calls are TRBV11-2 and TRBJ2-5; D gene uncertain. Germline CDR1 reads SGHAT; CDR2 reads FQNNGV. V was trimmed by 1 base and J by 3 bases, leaving 6 bases between them. The CDR3 covers 13 residues. For the CDR3, the DNA is TGTGCCAGCAGCTTAGCTCGGGAAGAGACCCAGTACTTC. This codes for CASSLAREETQYF. Looking up the rest from reference TRBV11-2 and TRBJ2-5 gives the full variable domain: EAGVAQSPRYKIIEKRQSVAFWCNPISGHATLYWYQQILGQGPKLLIQFQNNGVVDDSQLPKDRFSAERLKGVDSTLKIQPAKLEDSAVYLCASSLAREETQYFGPGTRLLVL.

V gene TRBV5-5 combines with J gene TRBJ1-1, with D maybe TRBD1 (6 bases). The CDR3 totals 16 residues. V gave up 0 bases and J gave up 1 base, with 13 bases separating them. Germline V gene data show CDR1 as SGHKS and CDR2 as YYEKEE (reference sequence). DNA of the CDR3: TGTGCCAGCAGCTTGGGACAGGCCCTTCCGAACACTGAAGCTTTCTTT. It translates to CASSLGQALPNTEAFF.

V and J are TRBV7-2 and TRBJ2-7; TRBD1 aligns across 11 bases. The CDR3 sequence is 14 residues long. With 8 bases clipped from V and 3 bases from J, the junction kept 6 bases outside the gene matches. CDR1 SGHTA and CDR2 FQGNSA come from the germline V gene. This CDR3 is CASDSGQGVYEQYF. The CDR3 nucleotides read TGTGCCAGCGACTCGGGACAGGGGGTCTACGAGCAGTACTTC. Based on the CDR3 plus reference TRBV7-2 and TRBJ2-7, the full variable domain is GAGVSQSPSNKVTEKGKDVELRCDPISGHTALYWYRQSLGQGLEFLIYFQGNSAPDKSGLPSDRFSAERTGGSVSTLTIQRTQQEDSAVYLCASDSGQGVYEQYFGPGTRLTVT.

The rearrangement links TRBV19 to TRBJ1-5; D is ambiguous. Trimming removed 1 base at V and 0 bases at J, with 7 bases between. The CDR3 is 15 residues long. From germline, CDR1 is LNHDA and CDR2 SQIVND (reference sequence). CDR3 in DNA: TGTGCCAGTAGTATAGCCCAGAATAGCAATCAGCCCCAGCATTTT. Translating gives CASSIAQNSNQPQHF.

The chain has TRBV12-3 or TRBV12-4 and TRBJ2-1; D might be TRBD2 (6 bases). The CDR3 contains 12 residues. V lost 8 bases and J 8 bases, leaving 13 bases between the germline ends. The CDR3 loop reads CASGRLDYEQFF. CDR3 nucleotides: TGTGCCAGCGGCAGACTAGATTATGAGCAGTTCTTC.

This clone was observed a single time. The rearrangement uses TRBV6-5 and TRBJ1-5; TRBD1 might be the D (6 bases). The CDR3 extends over 14 amino acids. Trimming shortened V by 7 bases and J by 4 bases, and 14 bases separated the two germline ends. Germline-derived CDR1 and CDR2 are MNHEY and SVGAGI. CDR3 region: CASKGRGGNQPQHF. CDR3 coding DNA: TGTGCCAGCAAGGGCAGGGGTGGGAATCAGCCCCAGCATTTT.

The J gene is TRBJ2-1, the V gene TRBV5-1; D possibly corresponds to TRBD2 (7 bases). This CDR3 is 14 amino acids long. Trimming took off 6 bases at V and 1 base at J, with 11 bases between the two ends. Germline loops: CDR1 SGHRS, CDR2 YFSETQ. The CDR3 DNA reads as TGCGCCAGCAACGAGGGGGGGTCCTACAATGAGCAGTTCTTC. Translated: CASNEGGSYNEQFF. Complete variable domain (other parts from reference TRBV5-1 and TRBJ2-1): KAGVTQTPRYLIKTRGQQVTLSCSPISGHRSVSWYQQTPGQGLQFLFEYFSETQRNKGNFPGRFSGRQFSNSRSEMNVSTLELGDSALYLCASNEGGSYNEQFFGPGTRLTVL.

The chain carries TRBV3-1 (or the pseudogene TRBV3-2) and TRBJ1-1; D remains ambiguous. Germline values: CDR1 LGHDT, CDR2 YNNKEL (reference sequence). The CDR3 has 14 amino acids. V was shortened by 1 base and J by 5 bases, with 11 bases between the two germline ends. CDR3 nucleotide sequence: TGTGCCAGCAGCCAAGGGGTGGGGAGGACTGAAGCTTTCTTT. This translates into CASSQGVGRTEAFF.

The J gene is TRBJ2-1, the V gene TRBV7-2; 7 bases align to TRBD2. V trimming: 3 bases; J trimming: 2 bases; junction bases outside the gene matches: 1. The CDR3 is made up of 14 amino acids. Germline CDR1 SGHTA, CDR2 FQGNSA. The CDR3 nucleotides read TGTGCCAGCAGCTTTAGCGGGCCCTACAATGAGCAGTTCTTC. Translation gives CASSFSGPYNEQFF. The full variable domain, its missing parts supplied by reference TRBV7-2 and TRBJ2-1, is GAGVSQSPSNKVTEKGKDVELRCDPISGHTALYWYRQSLGQGLEFLIYFQGNSAPDKSGLPSDRFSAERTGGSVSTLTIQRTQQEDSAVYLCASSFSGPYNEQFFGPGTRLTVL.

The chain combines TRBV3-1 (or the pseudogene TRBV3-2) with TRBJ2-1; D not resolved. Germline V gives CDR1 LGHDT, CDR2 YNNKEL (reference sequence). Trimming removed 5 bases from V and 5 bases from J, with 16 bases in between. The CDR3 totals 15 residues. As DNA, the CDR3 is TGTGCCAGCAGCTTAGCTCGAACCAAACACAATGAGCAGTTCTTC. Protein product: CASSLARTKHNEQFF.

This chain joins TRBV11-2 and TRBJ2-7, with 8 bases that match TRBD2. In germline, CDR1 is SGHAT, CDR2 FQNNGV. The CDR3 contains 17 residues. The trim removed 3 bases at V and 6 bases at J, leaving 16 bases unmatched. The CDR3 protein is CASSLERGGNQRGEQYF. CDR3 DNA: TGTGCCAGCAGCTTGGAACGGGGGGGCAACCAACGGGGCGAGCAGTACTTC.

The chain employs TRBV28 and TRBJ2-7; D is uncertain. The CDR3 runs 16 residues. The V and J ends lost 4 bases and 0 bases respectively, with 16 bases between them. From germline, CDR1 is MDHEN and CDR2 SYDVKM. The CDR3 loop is CASSSLAAPSSYEQYF. CDR3 nucleotide sequence: TGTGCCAGCAGTTCCTTAGCAGCGCCAAGCTCCTACGAGCAGTACTTC.

The rearrangement uses TRBV4-3 and TRBJ2-3, with D perhaps matching TRBD2 (5 bases). Germline assignment: CDR1 LGHNA and CDR2 YSLEER. The CDR3 sequence is 12 residues long. With 4 bases removed from V and 5 bases from J, the gap between germline ends came to 7 bases. CDR3 amino acids: CASSLAGDTQYF. Written as DNA, the CDR3 is TGCGCCAGCAGCCTGGCGGGAGATACGCAGTATTTT.

The genes are TRBV6-5 and TRBJ2-7; 8 bases are shared with TRBD1. The CDR3 is 14 amino acids. Germline CDR1 reads MNHEY; CDR2 reads SVGAGI. The V segment lost 6 bases and the J segment 3 bases; nucleotides outside the gene matches: 7. CDR3 in DNA: TGTGCCAGCAGGGCAGGGGGCTCGGGCTACGAGCAGTACTTC. Its translation: CASRAGGSGYEQYF.

The V call is TRBV5-6, the J call TRBJ1-2; the match to TRBD1 covers 7 bases. J lost 5 bases, V lost 5 bases, and 6 bases had no gene match. The CDR3 runs 13 residues. Germline lookup yields CDR1 SGHDT and CDR2 YYEEEE. CDR3 sequence: CASSPGTAYGYTF. The CDR3 DNA sequence: TGTGCCAGCAGTCCCGGGACAGCTTATGGCTACACCTTC.

In this sample, this clone turned up once. The chain uses TRBV15 and TRBJ2-5; D ambiguous. Germline values: CDR1 LNHNV, CDR2 YYDKDF (reference sequence). V was cut by 4 bases and J by 1 base, with 4 bases left in between. CDR3 length: 12 amino acids. The CDR3 is CATSTSQETQYF. The CDR3 nucleotides are TGTGCCACCAGCACTAGCCAAGAGACCCAGTACTTC.

The CDR3 region has the DNA TGTGCCAGCAGCGCGATTGGGACTAGGGACACCGGGGAGCTGTTTTTT. As protein: CASSAIGTRDTGELFF. The gene calls are TRBV7-9 and TRBJ2-2; 8 bases are a match to TRBD2. Germline CDR1 SEHNR, CDR2 FQNEAQ (reference sequence). J lost 3 bases, V lost 5 bases, and 8 bases had no gene match. The CDR3 has 16 amino acids.

The chain carries TRBV7-8 and TRBJ1-5, with TRBD1 matching 7 bases. Germline V lookup: CDR1 SGHVS, CDR2 FQNEAQ. The CDR3 totals 13 residues. Trimming at V came to 5 bases and at J to 6 bases, leaving 4 bases not matched to a gene. The CDR3 sequence: CASSPGQVQPQHF. The CDR3 DNA follows: TGTGCCAGCAGCCCAGGACAGGTTCAGCCCCAGCATTTT. The full variable domain, in which reference TRBV7-8 and TRBJ1-5 provide the parts outside the CDR3, is GAGVSQSPRYKVAKRGQDVALRCDPISGHVSLFWYQQALGQGPEFLTYFQNEAQLDKSGLPSDRFFAERPEGSVSTLKIQRTQQEDSAVYLCASSPGQVQPQHFGDGTRLSIL.

Here the CDR3 DNA reads TGCGCCAGCAGACAGACGACATCTTATGGCACTGAAGCTTTCTTT. Translating gives CASRQTTSYGTEAFF. The chain couples TRBV4-3 to TRBJ1-1; D unresolved. Germline V gives CDR1 LGHNA, CDR2 YSLEER. V was cut by 6 bases and J by 4 bases, with 18 bases left in between. The CDR3 totals 15 residues.

V gene TRBV7-2 combines with J gene TRBJ2-3, with TRBD2 identical over 9 bases. The CDR3 is 16 amino acids. With V trimmed by 2 bases and J by 3 bases, 6 bases remained unmatched. Germline loops: CDR1 SGHTA, CDR2 FQGNSA. CDR3 DNA: TGTGCCAGCAGCTTAAGCGGGGGGCCGGGTACAGATACGCAGTATTTT. Translation: CASSLSGGPGTDTQYF.

V and J are TRBV11-2 and TRBJ1-1, with 8 bases identical to TRBD1. Germline V gene data show CDR1 as SGHAT and CDR2 as FQNNGV. CDR3 size: 16 residues. V trimming: 6 bases; J trimming: 3 bases; junction bases outside the gene matches: 12. CDR3 amino acids: CASSQTGARRYTEAFF. DNA of the CDR3: TGTGCCAGCAGTCAGACAGGGGCTCGTCGGTACACTGAAGCTTTCTTT.

The gene calls are TRBV9 and TRBJ1-5, with D uncertain. CDR1 SGDLS and CDR2 YYNGEE come from the germline V gene. The CDR3 consists of 14 residues. The ends were cut back, 3 bases at V and 1 base at J, with 8 bases in the middle. CDR3 DNA: TGTGCCAGCAGCGGGTGGGAGAGCAATCAGCCCCAGCATTTT. This gives the protein CASSGWESNQPQHF.

This clone was recorded a few times. The genes are TRBV7-9 and TRBJ2-7, with 12 nucleotides matching TRBD2. CDR3 length: 14 amino acids. The V segment lost 6 bases and the J segment 5 bases; nucleotides outside the gene matches: 5. Germline lookup yields CDR1 SEHNR and CDR2 FQNEAQ (reference sequence). The DNA for the CDR3 is TGTGCCAGCAGTCGGACTAGCGGGATCGACGAGCAGTACTTC. It is translated as CASSRTSGIDEQYF.